Sequencing of this T cell receptor beta chain was carried out in a study of vaccination and CD4 T cells after COVID-19. Looking at the study overall: Convalescent donors were composed of six males and four females, of whom two were Hispanic.

This clonotype was seen once. Its specificity is unknown. The treatment denotes: roughly 10-day PBMC culture with coronavirus spike peptide pools or control peptides (ViraFEST assay). The CDR3 length is 14 residues. V dropped 4 bases and J dropped 6 bases, with 17 bases sitting between them. Germline V gives CDR1 SGHRS, CDR2 YFSETQ. Sequencing of DNA taken from cultured CD4+ T cells relied on the Oncomine TCR Beta short-read assay. TCRdb itself ran the PCR reads through MiXCR, one entry per CDR3 protein. The table records over 9,500 distinct CDR3 sequences, 25% to 35% of them present only once. The rearrangement links TRBV5-1 to TRBJ2-7; no firm D call. This sequence originates from a human donor with COVID-19. Sequencing was performed on cultured CD4+ T cells from blood. CDR3 sequence: CASSLSPSISEQYF. The CDR3 DNA is TGCGCCAGCAGCCTATCTCCCTCCATCTCCGAGCAGTACTTC.